Shown below are 18 T cell receptor beta chains from a single sample sequenced in a study of T cell responses to AZD1222 COVID-19 vaccine. Sequenced by immunoSEQ multiplex PCR; TCRdb stores in-frame clones only, minus some. The sample lists about 120,000 clones; roughly 90% were seen once. The material sequenced was peripheral blood, taken on day 0 of AZD1222 vaccination. Every receptor here comes from an adult in good health.

The chain is built from TRBV28 and TRBJ1-2, with D perhaps matching TRBD1 (5 bases). Germline V gives CDR1 MDHEN, CDR2 SYDVKM. The CDR3 is made up of 15 amino acids. Trimming stripped 3 bases from V and 7 bases from J, with 18 bases between. In nucleotides, the CDR3 is TGTGCCAGCAGTTTCGGCATTAAGGGGCGGGGTGGCTACACCTTC. This codes for CASSFGIKGRGGYTF.

V usage is TRBV10-3 and J usage is TRBJ2-3; the match to TRBD1 covers 10 bases. Germline CDR1 and CDR2: ENHRY and SYGVKD. Unmatched junction bases numbered 0, after V lost 6 bases and J lost 0 bases. The CDR3 runs to 14 residues. CDR3 protein: CAIRGQGSTDTQYF. CDR3 bases: TGTGCCATCAGGGGACAGGGGAGCACAGATACGCAGTATTTT.

The V and J genes are TRBV30 and TRBJ1-4; no clear D gene. The V gene's germline CDR1 is GTSNPN and CDR2 SVGIG (reference sequence). This CDR3 has 15 amino acids. The V gene lost 3 bases and the J gene lost 0 bases, with 11 bases spanning the gap. The CDR3 sequence: CAWRSSKTTNEKLFF. The CDR3 bases are TGTGCCTGGAGGTCAAGTAAGACAACTAATGAAAAACTGTTTTTT.

This sequence joins TRBV9 and TRBJ1-3; D is perhaps TRBD1 (6 bases). CDR1 is SGDLS and CDR2 is YYNGEE in the germline V gene. V was trimmed by 0 bases and J by 2 bases, leaving 9 bases between them. The CDR3 is 15 amino acids. The DNA of the CDR3 is TGTGCCAGCAGCGTAGGGCAGGGGCCTGGAAACACCATATATTTT. Translated: CASSVGQGPGNTIYF.

This CDR3 reads CASSSPGQGAGYTF. The CDR3 nucleotides are TGTGCCAGTAGTTCCCCGGGACAGGGGGCCGGCTACACCTTC. The rearrangement uses TRBV19 and TRBJ1-2, with 12 bases that match TRBD1. Germline V lookup: CDR1 LNHDA, CDR2 SQIVND (reference sequence). The junction had 6 bases not matched to a gene; V was cut back by 5 bases and J by 8 bases. There are 14 residues in the CDR3. The full variable domain, with the rest looked up from reference TRBV19 and TRBJ1-2, is DGGITQSPKYLFRKEGQNVTLSCEQNLNHDAMYWYRQDPGQGLRLIYYSQIVNDFQKGDIAEGYSVSREKKESFPLTVTSAQKNPTAFYLCASSSPGQGAGYTFGSGTRLTVV.

The chain is built from TRBV5-1 and TRBJ2-5; TRBD2 matches at 7 bases. Germline V gives CDR1 SGHRS, CDR2 YFSETQ. The V segment lost 7 bases and the J segment 4 bases; nucleotides outside the gene matches: 19. The length of the CDR3 is 17 residues. CDR3 sequence: CASAGLAGVNFLETQYF. The CDR3 bases are TGCGCCAGCGCGGGTCTTGCGGGAGTAAATTTCTTAGAGACCCAGTACTTC.

The gene calls are TRBV4-2 and TRBJ1-1; D gene ambiguous. CDR3 length equals 16 residues. V lost 0 bases and J 1 base, leaving 12 bases between the germline ends. The germline gives CDR1 LGHNA, CDR2 YNFKEQ. CDR3 sequence reads: CASSQDRGYWNTEAFF. CDR3 coding DNA: TGTGCCAGCAGCCAAGATCGTGGCTACTGGAACACTGAAGCTTTCTTT.

The chain joins TRBV3-1 (or the pseudogene TRBV3-2) to TRBJ1-6, with 10 bases identical to TRBD1. This CDR3 contains 16 residues. CDR1 and CDR2 from the germline V gene are LGHDT and YNNKEL (reference sequence). V trimming: 3 bases; J trimming: 13 bases; junction bases outside the gene matches: 12. The CDR3 reads CASSQRDRGGVEPLHF. In DNA form, the CDR3 reads TGTGCCAGCAGCCAGCGGGACAGGGGAGGCGTTGAGCCCCTCCACTTT.

The genes are TRBV30 and TRBJ2-1; D may match TRBD1 or TRBD2 (5 bases each). Germline loops: CDR1 GTSNPN, CDR2 SVGIG (reference sequence). V was clipped by 5 bases and J by 5 bases, with 19 bases between them. The CDR3 covers 15 residues. The CDR3 DNA reads TGTGCCTGGGCTGAGGGGAGAAACACTGACAATGAGCAGTTCTTC. This sequence encodes CAWAEGRNTDNEQFF. Filled out from reference TRBV30 and TRBJ2-1, the complete variable domain reads SQTIHQWPATLVQPVGSPLSLECTVEGTSNPNLYWYRQAAGRGLQLLFYSVGIGQISSEVPQNLSASRPQDRQFILSSKKLLLSDSGFYLCAWAEGRNTDNEQFFGPGTRLTVL.

This chain uses TRBV7-6 with TRBJ2-7, with D possibly matching TRBD2 (6 bases). CDR3 length: 15 amino acids. CDR1 is SGHVS and CDR2 is FNYEAQ in the germline V gene. The germline V and J ends were trimmed by 0 bases and 4 bases, with 13 bases remaining between them. The CDR3 coding sequence is TGTGCCAGCAGCTTAGCGGGACCGGAGGGGTACGAGCAGTACTTC. It specifies CASSLAGPEGYEQYF.

V usage is TRBV11-2 and J usage is TRBJ1-1; no reliable D call. The germline gives CDR1 SGHAT, CDR2 FQNNGV. V lost 4 bases, J lost 6 bases, and 6 bases lay in between. This CDR3 contains 11 residues. CDR3 region: CASSSGAEAFF. The DNA of the CDR3 is TGTGCCAGCAGCTCAGGTGCTGAAGCTTTCTTT.

The V call is TRBV7-8, the J call TRBJ2-2; D may correspond to TRBD1 or TRBD2 (5 bases each). The V gene's germline CDR1 is SGHVS and CDR2 FQNEAQ. V lost 4 bases and J lost 0, with 15 bases in between. This CDR3 is 17 amino acids long. CDR3 nucleotides: TGTGCCAGCAGCTCGCCGGGGCGACTCGCGAACACCGGGGAGCTGTTTTTT. As protein: CASSSPGRLANTGELFF.

V usage is TRBV11-3 and J usage is TRBJ2-3, with D perhaps matching TRBD1 or TRBD2 (5 bases each). Per the germline V gene, CDR1 is SGHNT and CDR2 is YENEEA. The CDR3 consists of 15 residues. V shed 1 base and J shed 0 bases, with 8 bases lying between them. Here the CDR3 DNA reads TGTGCCAGCAGCTTAGGGGGGTCAAGCACAGATACGCAGTATTTT. Its translation is CASSLGGSSTDTQYF.

This clone occurred a few times. The chain carries TRBV9 and TRBJ1-1, with TRBD1 as a possible D gene (6 bases). This CDR3 region has 16 residues. V was pared by 1 base and J by 3 bases, with 16 bases between. CDR1 and CDR2 (germline): SGDLS, YYNGEE. The CDR3 spells CASSVRDTPGDTEAFF. The CDR3 DNA sequence: TGTGCCAGCAGCGTAAGGGACACTCCCGGGGACACTGAAGCTTTCTTT.

The chain employs TRBV19 and TRBJ1-1; D is possibly TRBD1 (6 bases). Germline V CDR1 and CDR2: LNHDA, SQIVND (reference sequence). V lost 5 bases to trimming and J lost 11 bases, with 15 bases between them. This CDR3 is 12 amino acids long. The CDR3: CASSFTGLEAFF. For the CDR3, the DNA is TGTGCCAGTAGTTTCACAGGGCTTGAGGCTTTCTTT.

The chain has TRBV4-1 and TRBJ1-2; D unclear. CDR1 MGHRA and CDR2 YSYEKL come from the germline V gene. The CDR3 sequence is 14 residues long. V lost 4 bases and J 0 bases, leaving 9 bases between the germline ends. CDR3 in amino acids: CASSPYGANYGYTF. CDR3 nucleotides: TGCGCCAGCAGCCCATATGGGGCTAACTATGGCTACACCTTC.

This clone was detected only once. The J gene is TRBJ1-1, the V gene TRBV18; 10 nucleotides agree with TRBD1. Germline loops: CDR1 KGHSH, CDR2 LQKENI. This CDR3 contains 13 residues. V gave up 3 bases and J gave up 11 bases; unmatched junction bases: 6. DNA of the CDR3: TGTGCCAGCTCACCCGGGACAGGGGTTTTTGCTTTCTTT. It encodes CASSPGTGVFAFF.

The chain combines TRBV21-1 with TRBJ2-3; the table calls TRBD2, which could not be checked here. TRBV21-1 is deemed a pseudogene. CDR3 length equals 16 residues. The CDR3 sequence is CASSKPLAPYTDTQYF. In nucleotides, the CDR3 is TGTGCCAGCAGCAAGCCACTAGCGCCTTACACAGATACGCAGTATTTT.